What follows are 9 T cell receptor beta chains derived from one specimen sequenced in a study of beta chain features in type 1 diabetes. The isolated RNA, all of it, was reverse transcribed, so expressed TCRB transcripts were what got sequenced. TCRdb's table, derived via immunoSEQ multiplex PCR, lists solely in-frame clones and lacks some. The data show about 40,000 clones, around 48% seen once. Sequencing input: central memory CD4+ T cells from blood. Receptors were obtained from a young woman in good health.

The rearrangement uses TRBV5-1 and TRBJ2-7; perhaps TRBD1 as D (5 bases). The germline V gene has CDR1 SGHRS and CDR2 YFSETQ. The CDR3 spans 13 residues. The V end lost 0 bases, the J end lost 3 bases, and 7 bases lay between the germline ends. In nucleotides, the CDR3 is TGCGCCAGCAGCTTGGAGGGGCGCTACGAGCAGTACTTC. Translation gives CASSLEGRYEQYF.

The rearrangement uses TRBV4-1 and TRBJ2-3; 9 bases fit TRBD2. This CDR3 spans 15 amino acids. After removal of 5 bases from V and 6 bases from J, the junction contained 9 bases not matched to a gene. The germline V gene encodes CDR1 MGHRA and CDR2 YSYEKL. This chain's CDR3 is CASSSKRGEWDTQYF. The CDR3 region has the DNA TGCGCCAGCAGCTCCAAGCGGGGGGAGTGGGATACGCAGTATTTT.

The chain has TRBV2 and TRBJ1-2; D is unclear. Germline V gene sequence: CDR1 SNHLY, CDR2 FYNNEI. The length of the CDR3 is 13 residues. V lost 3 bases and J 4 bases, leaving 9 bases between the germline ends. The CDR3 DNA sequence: TGTGCCAGCAGTGATAACGGGAGCTATGGCTACACCTTC. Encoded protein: CASSDNGSYGYTF.

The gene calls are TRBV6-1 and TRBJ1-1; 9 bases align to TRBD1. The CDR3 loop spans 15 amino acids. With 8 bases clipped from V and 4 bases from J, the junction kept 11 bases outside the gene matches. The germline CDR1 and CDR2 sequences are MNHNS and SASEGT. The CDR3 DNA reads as TGTGCCAGCGAACAGGGGGCGCGTGTCGGCACTGAAGCTTTCTTT. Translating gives CASEQGARVGTEAFF.

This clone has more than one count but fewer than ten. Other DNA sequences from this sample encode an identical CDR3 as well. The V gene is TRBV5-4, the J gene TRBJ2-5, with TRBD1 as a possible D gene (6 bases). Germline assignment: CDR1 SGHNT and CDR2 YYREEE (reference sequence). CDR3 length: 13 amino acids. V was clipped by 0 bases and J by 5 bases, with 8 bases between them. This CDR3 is CASSLDRAETQYF. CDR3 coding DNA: TGTGCCAGCAGCTTGGACAGGGCGGAGACCCAGTACTTC.

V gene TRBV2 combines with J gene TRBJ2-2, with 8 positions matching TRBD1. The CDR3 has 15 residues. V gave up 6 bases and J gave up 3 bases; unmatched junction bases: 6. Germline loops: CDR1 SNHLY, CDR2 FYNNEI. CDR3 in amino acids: CASSLLQGDTGELFF. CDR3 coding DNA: TGTGCCAGCAGCTTGCTACAGGGGGACACCGGGGAGCTGTTTTTT.

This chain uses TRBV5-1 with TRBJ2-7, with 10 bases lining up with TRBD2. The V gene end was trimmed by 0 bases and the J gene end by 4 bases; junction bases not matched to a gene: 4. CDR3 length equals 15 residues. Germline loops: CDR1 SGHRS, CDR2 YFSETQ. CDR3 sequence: CASSLAGTSVYEQYF. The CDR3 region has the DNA TGCGCCAGCAGCTTGGCGGGGACTAGCGTATACGAGCAGTACTTC.

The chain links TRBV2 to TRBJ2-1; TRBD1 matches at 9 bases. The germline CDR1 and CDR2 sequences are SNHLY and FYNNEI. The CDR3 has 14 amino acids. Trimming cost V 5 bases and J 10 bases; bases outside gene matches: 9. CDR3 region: CASSRDRVSFEQFF. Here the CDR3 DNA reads TGTGCCAGCAGTCGGGACAGGGTTTCTTTCGAGCAGTTCTTC.

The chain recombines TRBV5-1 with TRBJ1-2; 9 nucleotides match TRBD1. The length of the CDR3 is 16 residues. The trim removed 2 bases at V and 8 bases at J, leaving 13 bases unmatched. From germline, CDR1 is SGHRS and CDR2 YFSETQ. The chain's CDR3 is CASSLTGTGTRRGYTF. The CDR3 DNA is TGCGCCAGCAGCTTAACAGGGACAGGGACCAGGCGGGGCTACACCTTC.